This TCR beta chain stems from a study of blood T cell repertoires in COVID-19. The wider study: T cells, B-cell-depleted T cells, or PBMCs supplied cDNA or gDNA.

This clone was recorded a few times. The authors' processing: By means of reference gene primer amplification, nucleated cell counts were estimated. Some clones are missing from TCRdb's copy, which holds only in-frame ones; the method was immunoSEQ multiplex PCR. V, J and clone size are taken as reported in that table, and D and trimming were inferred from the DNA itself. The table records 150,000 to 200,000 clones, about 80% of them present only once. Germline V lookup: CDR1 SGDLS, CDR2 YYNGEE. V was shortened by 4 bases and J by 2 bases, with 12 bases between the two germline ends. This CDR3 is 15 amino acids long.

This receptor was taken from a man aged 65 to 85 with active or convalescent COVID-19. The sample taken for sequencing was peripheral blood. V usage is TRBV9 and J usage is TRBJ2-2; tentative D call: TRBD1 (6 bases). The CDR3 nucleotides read TGTGCCAGCAGCACAAGACAGGAAAACACCGGGGAGCTGTTTTTT. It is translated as CASSTRQENTGELFF.